Listed below are T cell receptor beta chains from one sample, sequenced in a study of T cell responses to AZD1222 COVID-19 vaccine. Sequencing used immunoSEQ multiplex PCR; TCRdb keeps in-frame clones, though not all of them. The table has under 200,000 clones, about 90% seen once. Here the sequenced sample was peripheral blood, taken on day 0 of AZD1222 vaccination. All receptors come from an adult in good health. Both conserved end residues are part of each CDR3. D genes are given only for firm matches. Part of the rows lack a size; the others show once, few, many or a class for expanded clones.

v_gene: TRBV9
abundance: NA
j_gene: TRBJ2-7
d_gene: NA
CDR3nt: TGTGCCAGCAGCGTCGGGGTATTTTCCTACGAGCAGTACTTC
CDR3aa: CASSVGVFSYEQYF

v_gene: TRBV9
abundance: NA
j_gene: TRBJ1-3
d_gene: NA
CDR3nt: TGTGCCAGCAGCGCAAGCCCGGGAGGGTTTAGAAACACCATATATTTT
CDR3aa: CASSASPGGFRNTIYF

v_gene: TRBV5-4
abundance: NA
j_gene: TRBJ1-1
d_gene: NA
CDR3nt: TGTGCCAGCAGCTTGGCCAACAGACAGCCGAACACTGAAGCTTTCTTT
CDR3aa: CASSLANRQPNTEAFF

v_gene: TRBV5-6
abundance: NA
j_gene: TRBJ1-6
d_gene: NA
CDR3nt: TGTGCCAGCAGCTTGGCGGTCGCAGGCCTGAGGGCACCCCTCCACTTT
CDR3aa: CASSLAVAGLRAPLHF

v_gene: TRBV28
abundance: NA
j_gene: TRBJ2-2
d_gene: TRBD2
CDR3nt: TGTGCCAGCAGTTCGGGGACTAGCAGCACCGGGGAGCTGTTTTTT
CDR3aa: CASSSGTSSTGELFF

v_gene: TRBV13
abundance: NA
j_gene: TRBJ2-3
d_gene: NA
CDR3nt: TGTGCCAGCAGCTTAGGCGTGGCCCCAGATACGCAGTATTTT
CDR3aa: CASSLGVAPDTQYF

v_gene: TRBV3-1/TRBV3-2
abundance: NA
j_gene: TRBJ1-2
d_gene: TRBD1
CDR3nt: TGTGCCAGCAGCCAAGTACGGCAGGGGGCCTCTAACTATGGCTACACCTTC
CDR3aa: CASSQVRQGASNYGYTF

v_gene: TRBV5-4
abundance: NA
j_gene: TRBJ2-5
d_gene: NA
CDR3nt: TGTGCCAGCAGCTTAAGAGCGGTTCAAGAGACCCAGTACTTC
CDR3aa: CASSLRAVQETQYF

v_gene: TRBV5-1
abundance: NA
j_gene: TRBJ1-1
d_gene: NA
CDR3nt: TGCGCCAGCAGCTTAACAACTCTTAACACTGAAGCTTTCTTT
CDR3aa: CASSLTTLNTEAFF

v_gene: TRBV24-1
abundance: NA
j_gene: TRBJ1-6
d_gene: TRBD1
CDR3nt: TGTGCCACCAGGGAGCCCAATTACCCGGACCGGGACAGGGGTACATCACCCCTCCACTTT
CDR3aa: CATREPNYPDRDRGTSPLHF

v_gene: TRBV28
abundance: few
j_gene: TRBJ2-6
d_gene: NA
CDR3nt: TGTGCCAGCCAAGAGGGAACAGTGTCTGGGGCCAACGTCCTGACTTTC
CDR3aa: CASQEGTVSGANVLTF

v_gene: TRBV30
abundance: NA
j_gene: TRBJ1-6
d_gene: NA
CDR3nt: TGTGCCTGGAGAGGGGGGGACAATTCACCCCTCCACTTT
CDR3aa: CAWRGGDNSPLHF

v_gene: TRBV12-3/TRBV12-4
abundance: NA
j_gene: TRBJ1-2
d_gene: TRBD1
CDR3nt: TGTGCCAGCAGCTCGGACAGGGGGCATGGCTACACCTTC
CDR3aa: CASSSDRGHGYTF

v_gene: TRBV27
abundance: NA
j_gene: TRBJ2-1
d_gene: NA
CDR3nt: TGTGCCAGCAGTTTACGCTTTCGCCCGTTTAGGGACAATGAGCAGTTCTTC
CDR3aa: CASSLRFRPFRDNEQFF

v_gene: TRBV7-7
abundance: few
j_gene: TRBJ2-1
d_gene: NA
CDR3nt: TGTGCCAGCAGCTTAGGGGGCCGGGGTGAGCAGTTCTTC
CDR3aa: CASSLGGRGEQFF

v_gene: TRBV6-5
abundance: NA
j_gene: TRBJ2-3
d_gene: TRBD2
CDR3nt: TGTGCCAGCAGTTACTCGCCGGGAGGGGGCACAGATACGCAGTATTTT
CDR3aa: CASSYSPGGGTDTQYF

v_gene: TRBV28
abundance: NA
j_gene: TRBJ1-3
d_gene: NA
CDR3nt: TGTGCCAGCAGCCGTATTTCAGGTCTCGTGGACACCATATATTTT
CDR3aa: CASSRISGLVDTIYF

v_gene: TRBV13
abundance: NA
j_gene: TRBJ1-3
d_gene: NA
CDR3nt: TGTGCCAGCAGCTTATCATGGGGCAATGGAAACACCATATATTTT
CDR3aa: CASSLSWGNGNTIYF

v_gene: TRBV5-4
abundance: NA
j_gene: TRBJ1-6
d_gene: NA
CDR3nt: TGTGCCAGCAGCTTGGGACAGCCGTTAAGCTCCTATAATTCACCCCTCCACTTT
CDR3aa: CASSLGQPLSSYNSPLHF

v_gene: TRBV28
abundance: few
j_gene: TRBJ1-1
d_gene: NA
CDR3nt: TGTGCCACTATACGGGGCAGGAGAGGAGAAGCTTTCTTT
CDR3aa: CATIRGRRGEAFF

v_gene: TRBV12-5
abundance: few
j_gene: TRBJ1-1
d_gene: NA
CDR3nt: TGTGCTAGTGGTTTGGGAGACACTGAAGCTTTCTTT
CDR3aa: CASGLGDTEAFF

v_gene: TRBV4-1
abundance: NA
j_gene: TRBJ2-7
d_gene: NA
CDR3nt: TGCGCCAGCAGCCAAGTGAGTGGCGAGCAGTACTTC
CDR3aa: CASSQVSGEQYF

v_gene: TRBV18
abundance: NA
j_gene: TRBJ1-1
d_gene: TRBD1
CDR3nt: TGTGCCAGCTCACCACTTCAGGGGGCTTACGTGACTGAAGCTTTCTTT
CDR3aa: CASSPLQGAYVTEAFF

v_gene: TRBV27
abundance: NA
j_gene: TRBJ2-3
d_gene: TRBD2
CDR3nt: TGTGCCAGCAGTTTACTACTAGCGGGGGGCAGGGATACGCAGTATTTT
CDR3aa: CASSLLLAGGRDTQYF

v_gene: TRBV5-8
abundance: NA
j_gene: TRBJ1-2
d_gene: NA
CDR3nt: TGTGCCAGCACTCGGGCATCCCTTTCCTATGGCTACACCTTC
CDR3aa: CASTRASLSYGYTF

v_gene: TRBV5-1
abundance: NA
j_gene: TRBJ1-1
d_gene: NA
CDR3nt: TGCGCCAGCCGAAAGGGGGGGCGTGCAGTGGATACTGAAGCTTTCTTT
CDR3aa: CASRKGGRAVDTEAFF

v_gene: TRBV19
abundance: NA
j_gene: TRBJ1-2
d_gene: NA
CDR3nt: TGTGCCAGTACCAAGGACTATGGCTACACCTTC
CDR3aa: CASTKDYGYTF

v_gene: TRBV12-3/TRBV12-4
abundance: NA
j_gene: TRBJ1-2
d_gene: TRBD1
CDR3nt: TGTGCCAGCAGTACACAGGGGGCTATTGGCTACACCTTC
CDR3aa: CASSTQGAIGYTF

v_gene: TRBV24-1
abundance: NA
j_gene: TRBJ2-3
d_gene: NA
CDR3nt: TGTGCCACCAGTGATTTGAAAGGTGAAACTTCGGATACGCAGTATTTT
CDR3aa: CATSDLKGETSDTQYF

v_gene: TRBV27
abundance: NA
j_gene: TRBJ2-2
d_gene: NA
CDR3nt: TGTGCCAGCAGTTTATCGACCGGGGAGCTGTTTTTT
CDR3aa: CASSLSTGELFF